The subject of this entry is one T cell receptor (beta chain). The antigen remains unidentified. The data belong to a study of post-analysis software for immune sequencing data. Study in general: There were relapsing-remitting, secondary progressive and progressive-relapsing multiple sclerosis among the disease courses included.

Unique molecular identifiers were built into the TCR beta cDNA libraries. Some 500,000 cDNA molecules were obtained per 1 to 10 million input T cells. TCRdb fed the PCR reads into MiXCR, producing one record per CDR3 protein. Among approximately 400,000 distinct CDR3 sequences listed, less than 35% were seen once. Germline values: CDR1 SGHRS, CDR2 YFSETQ. V dropped 4 bases and J dropped 4; count of bases not matched to a gene: 6. This CDR3 comprises 14 residues. Findings and caveats of the study: TRBV5-6, TRBV5-1 and TRBV20-1 belonged to a set of about five TRBV segments that were more frequent in patients than controls. People with multiple sclerosis had a significantly lower normalized Chao1 diversity than controls did. Samples sharing a preparation batch grouped tightly together when assessed by F measure.

Material for sequencing was blood. This chain connects TRBV5-1 to TRBJ1-2; 8 bases agree with TRBD1. The TCR sequence derives from a girl between 5 and 17 years old with multiple sclerosis. The CDR3 here is CASSRTGTGYGYTF. The DNA for the CDR3 is TGCGCCAGCAGCAGGACAGGGACGGGCTATGGCTACACCTTC.